Sequencing of this T cell receptor (beta chain) was carried out in a study of T cell repertoires in cytomegalovirus infection. Regarding the study as a whole: Carriers of CMV and the relevant HLA type were discriminated by public TCR beta frequency.

Regarding this clonotype: No antigen is known for it.

Germline V gene data show CDR1 as MDHEN and CDR2 as SYDVKM. Trimming cost V 4 bases and J 3 bases, with 16 bases left between them. The CDR3 is made up of 15 amino acids. One entry per CDR3 protein results from TCRdb running MiXCR on the reads. Of roughly 990,000 distinct CDR3 sequences listed, 30% to 40% are singletons. The material sequenced was cultured CD8+ T cells from PBMCs, taken from culture after CMV antigen stimulation. V is TRBV28 and J is TRBJ2-7, with D unresolved. This clonotype originated in a human donor in good health (CMV status not recorded). Some clones in this sample may be carry-over from other donors' samples. Written as DNA, the CDR3 is TGTGCCAGCAGTTCACTCAGTGAATCCGACTACGAGCAGTACGTC. It translates to CASSSLSESDYEQYV.